Sequencing of this T cell receptor beta chain was carried out in a study of T cell changes during pregnancy in multiple sclerosis. Produced via immunoSEQ multiplex PCR; TCRdb's table is partial and in-frame only. The profile covers fewer than 50,000 clones, with about nine tenths appearing a single time and 9.5% to 13% taken by the ten largest. The CDR3 has 16 amino acids. The V gene's germline CDR1 is MDHEN and CDR2 SYDVKM. The V gene end was trimmed by 4 bases and the J gene end by 3 bases; junction bases not matched to a gene: 8. The chain links TRBV28 to TRBJ2-7; 11 bases agree with TRBD1. The material sequenced was CD8+ T cells from peripheral blood mononuclear cells, taken after pregnancy. This receptor was taken from a female donor with multiple sclerosis, enrolled in a pregnancy study. CDR3 bases: TGTGCCAGCAGTTCTTACACCGGGACAGGGGGCTACGAGCAGTACTTC. This sequence encodes CASSSYTGTGGYEQYF.